This passage covers 31 T cell receptor beta chains from one sample sequenced in a study of blood T cell repertoires in COVID-19. TCRdb's copy holds only in-frame clones and misses some; the assay was immunoSEQ multiplex PCR. Altogether about 150,000 clones are present, around 73% being singletons, with the ten largest covering approximately 11%. Sequencing was done on a sample of peripheral blood. These TCRs come from a man aged 55 to 70 who had recovered from COVID-19.

The chain recombines TRBV7-2 with TRBJ2-1; D possibly corresponds to TRBD2 (6 bases). V lost 1 base and J 6 bases, leaving 13 bases between the germline ends. Germline CDR1 is SGHTA and CDR2 is FQGNSA. The CDR3 length is 15 residues. Here the CDR3 DNA reads TGTGCCAGCAGCTTAGGCGGGGCGGCGGGCAATGAGCAGTTCTTC. Translated: CASSLGGAAGNEQFF.

The V gene is TRBV3-1 (or the pseudogene TRBV3-2), the J gene TRBJ2-1, with D perhaps TRBD1 (5 bases). The CDR3 totals 17 residues. Between the trimmed V and J ends, which lost 4 bases and 3 bases, there was a span of 19 bases. Germline V lookup: CDR1 LGHDT, CDR2 YNNKEL (reference sequence). Here the CDR3 DNA reads TGTGCCAGCAGCCGATTGCTTAGACAGTTTGTCTACAATGAGCAGTTCTTC. Protein: CASSRLLRQFVYNEQFF.

This chain links TRBV7-2 with TRBJ2-5; weak D call: TRBD1 (6 bases). Germline values: CDR1 SGHTA, CDR2 FQGNSA. This CDR3 is built from 15 residues. V lost 2 bases and J 7 bases, leaving 17 bases between the germline ends. The CDR3, as DNA: TGTGCCAGCAGCTTACTCCTTGGCCTACAGGGGACCCAGTACTTC. It codes for CASSLLLGLQGTQYF.

The chain is built from TRBV5-1 and TRBJ2-7; no definite D call. CDR1 and CDR2 (germline): SGHRS, YFSETQ. Trimming took off 4 bases at V and 6 bases at J, with 11 bases between the two ends. There are 12 residues in the CDR3. The CDR3 region has the DNA TGCGCCAGCAGCCTCGCCCCGGGCGAGCAGTACTTC. Translating it yields CASSLAPGEQYF. Filled out from reference TRBV5-1 and TRBJ2-7, the complete variable domain reads KAGVTQTPRYLIKTRGQQVTLSCSPISGHRSVSWYQQTPGQGLQFLFEYFSETQRNKGNFPGRFSGRQFSNSRSEMNVSTLELGDSALYLCASSLAPGEQYFGPGTRLTVT.

This clone was detected once. The chain combines TRBV18 with TRBJ1-5; perhaps TRBD1 as D (6 bases). Trimming took off 3 bases at V and 5 bases at J, with 11 bases between the two ends. Per the germline V gene, CDR1 is KGHSH and CDR2 is LQKENI. This CDR3 has 14 amino acids. Written as DNA, the CDR3 is TGTGCCAGCTCACCGGGGGGGGCTCATCAGCCCCAGCATTTT. This translates into CASSPGGAHQPQHF.

This clone has a handful of counts. V and J are TRBV28 and TRBJ1-5, with 9 nucleotides matching TRBD1. CDR3 size: 15 residues. V trimming: 5 bases; J trimming: 6 bases; junction bases outside the gene matches: 8. Looked up from germline, CDR1 is MDHEN and CDR2 is SYDVKM. For the CDR3, the DNA is TGTGCCAGCAGTCCCCTTCGGGACAGGGTTCAGCCCCAGCATTTT. It is translated as CASSPLRDRVQPQHF.

The rearrangement uses TRBV6-2 or TRBV6-3 and TRBJ2-1; 7 nucleotides match TRBD2. The V gene's germline CDR1 is MNHEY and CDR2 SVGEGT. After removal of 2 bases from V and 1 base from J, the junction contained 2 bases not matched to a gene. This CDR3 spans 15 amino acids. CDR3 DNA sequence: TGTGCCAGCAGTTACGGACTAGGTTCCTACAATGAGCAGTTCTTC. Its translation: CASSYGLGSYNEQFF.

The chain has TRBV15 and TRBJ1-2; D uncertain. The CDR3 consists of 16 residues. V lost 1 base, J lost 2 bases, and 14 bases lay in between. CDR1 LNHNV and CDR2 YYDKDF come from the germline V gene (reference sequence). CDR3 nucleotides: TGTGCCACCAGCAGAGTTTCCCAAGGCGGGAACTATGGCTACACCTTC. Its translation is CATSRVSQGGNYGYTF.

The chain links TRBV28 to TRBJ1-5; D is perhaps TRBD1 (5 bases). Germline CDR1 and CDR2: MDHEN and SYDVKM. Trimming cost V 5 bases and J 0 bases, with 20 bases left between them. The CDR3 is made up of 18 amino acids. The CDR3 loop is CASSLLGQYANSNQPQHF. The CDR3 DNA sequence: TGTGCCAGCAGTCTCCTCGGACAATACGCTAATAGCAATCAGCCCCAGCATTTT.

This clone came up once. The rearrangement joins TRBV3-1 (or the pseudogene TRBV3-2) to TRBJ2-1; 7 nucleotides match TRBD2. The ends lost 2 bases at V and 7 bases at J; junction bases unmatched: 11. The CDR3 is 16 amino acids. Germline values: CDR1 LGHDT, CDR2 YNNKEL (reference sequence). DNA of the CDR3: TGTGCCAGCAGCCAATATCTAGCGGCCCAGGGAAATGAGCAGTTCTTC. This translates into CASSQYLAAQGNEQFF.

J is TRBJ1-2 and V is TRBV19; TRBD1 aligns across 9 bases. The junction had 12 bases not matched to a gene; V was cut back by 6 bases and J by 7 bases. Germline-derived CDR1 and CDR2 are LNHDA and SQIVND (reference sequence). The CDR3 has 15 amino acids. The CDR3 loop reads CASRMGQGSWAGYTF. The CDR3 DNA reads as TGTGCCAGTAGAATGGGACAGGGATCATGGGCTGGCTACACCTTC.

This clone was recorded only once. The chain joins TRBV10-3 to TRBJ2-2, with 12 bases lining up with TRBD2. CDR3 length: 14 amino acids. CDR1 is ENHRY, CDR2 SYGVKD, per germline. Trimming removed 11 bases from V and 6 bases from J; junction bases left unmatched: 7. The CDR3 coding sequence is TGTGCCGCACAACCTAGCGGGGGGGCCGGGGAGCTGTTTTTT. Protein product: CAAQPSGGAGELFF.

CDR3 nucleotide sequence: TGCAGCGTTGATGAGGGTACAGATACGCAGTATTTT. It codes for CSVDEGTDTQYF. The chain recombines TRBV29-1 with TRBJ2-3; D perhaps matches TRBD2 (5 bases). The CDR3 length is 12 residues. The germline V and J ends were trimmed by 3 bases and 3 bases, with 7 bases remaining between them. In germline, CDR1 is SQVTM, CDR2 ANQGSEA.

V gene TRBV28 combines with J gene TRBJ2-5; 8 bases are a match to TRBD2. CDR3 length equals 14 residues. Germline CDR1 is MDHEN and CDR2 is SYDVKM. V shed 8 bases and J 5 bases; nucleotides not matched to a gene: 10. The CDR3 sequence is CASVGGASGETQYF. The DNA of the CDR3 is TGTGCCAGCGTCGGGGGGGCCTCAGGGGAGACCCAGTACTTC.

This clone was observed a handful of times. The chain carries TRBV24-1 and TRBJ1-1; the match to TRBD1 covers 10 bases. Germline values: CDR1 KGHDR, CDR2 SFDVKD. There are 16 residues in the CDR3. V was clipped by 2 bases and J by 4 bases; unmatched bases: 6. The CDR3 sequence: CATSDSRQGASTEAFF. The CDR3 coding sequence is TGTGCCACCAGTGATTCCCGACAGGGGGCTAGCACTGAAGCTTTCTTT.

The chain employs TRBV9 and TRBJ2-1; TRBD2 agrees at 13 bases. V dropped 4 bases and J dropped 5; count of bases not matched to a gene: 6. The CDR3 has 16 residues. Germline CDR1 is SGDLS and CDR2 is YYNGEE. In DNA form, the CDR3 reads TGTGCCAGCAGCAGACTAGCGGGGGGAGGCCACAATGAGCAGTTCTTC. Encoded protein: CASSRLAGGGHNEQFF.

The chain links TRBV9 to TRBJ2-1; 8 bases fit TRBD2. Unmatched junction bases numbered 18, after V lost 3 bases and J lost 7 bases. This CDR3 region has 18 residues. Germline V lookup: CDR1 SGDLS, CDR2 YYNGEE. The CDR3 spells CASSGQRISGDVGNEQFF. CDR3 DNA sequence: TGTGCCAGCAGCGGCCAGCGGATTAGCGGGGACGTGGGTAATGAGCAGTTCTTC.

This clone was counted many times. The chain joins TRBV20-1 to TRBJ2-7, with 8 nucleotides matching TRBD2. Germline V gene lookup returns CDR1 DFQATT and CDR2 SNEGSKA (reference sequence). Losses at the gene ends were 3 bases for V and 0 bases for J; bases not matched to a gene: 7. CDR3 length: 15 residues. CDR3 in DNA: TGCAGTGCTAGTGGCGCTAGCGGGCCCTCCTACGAGCAGTACTTC. This translates into CSASGASGPSYEQYF.

The V and J genes are TRBV29-1 and TRBJ2-5; 12 nucleotides agree with TRBD2. V gave up 6 bases and J gave up 4 bases; unmatched junction bases: 3. CDR3 length equals 13 residues. Germline V gene sequence: CDR1 SQVTM, CDR2 ANQGSEA. CDR3 sequence reads: CSVAGLAGETQYF. The CDR3 DNA sequence: TGCAGCGTAGCGGGACTAGCGGGAGAGACCCAGTACTTC. The full variable domain, with the rest looked up from reference TRBV29-1 and TRBJ2-5, is SAVISQKPSRDICQRGTSLTIQCQVDSQVTMMFWYRQQPGQSLTLIATANQGSEATYESGFVIDKFPISRPNLTFSTLTVSNMSPEDSSIYLCSVAGLAGETQYFGPGTRLLVL.

The chain recombines TRBV18 with TRBJ2-1, with TRBD2 matching 7 bases. The CDR3 runs 14 residues. The V gene end was trimmed by 2 bases and the J gene end by 5 bases; junction bases not matched to a gene: 3. CDR1 is KGHSH, CDR2 LQKENI, per germline. CDR3 residues: CASSPEAGNNEQFF. As DNA, the CDR3 is TGTGCCAGCTCACCAGAAGCGGGGAACAATGAGCAGTTCTTC.

V usage is TRBV5-1 and J usage is TRBJ2-2; D is possibly TRBD1 (5 bases). The CDR3 is 16 residues long. In germline, CDR1 is SGHRS, CDR2 YFSETQ. Trimming took off 3 bases at V and 3 bases at J, with 15 bases between the two ends. The CDR3 loop reads CASSSYRIADTGELFF. In DNA form, the CDR3 reads TGCGCCAGCAGCTCGTACAGGATCGCAGACACCGGGGAGCTGTTTTTT.

This chain connects TRBV10-3 to TRBJ1-3, with a weak D call TRBD1 (6 bases). Between the trimmed V and J ends, which lost 3 bases and 1 base, there was a span of 13 bases. The CDR3 consists of 16 residues. Germline V gives CDR1 ENHRY, CDR2 SYGVKD. As DNA, the CDR3 is TGTGCCATCAGTGAACGTGGGCAGGGGTCTGGAAACACCATATATTTT. As protein: CAISERGQGSGNTIYF.

This chain uses TRBV6-5 with TRBJ2-5; D uncertain. The CDR3 has 15 amino acids. Looked up from germline, CDR1 is MNHEY and CDR2 is SVGAGI. Trimming left V 6 bases short and J 3 bases short, with 17 bases between. The CDR3 protein is CASRFDILGKETQYF. The CDR3 bases are TGTGCCAGCAGGTTTGACATATTAGGAAAAGAGACCCAGTACTTC.

The chain links TRBV27 to TRBJ2-1, with a possible D match to TRBD1 (6 bases). Trimming left V 3 bases short and J 11 bases short, with 11 bases between. The length of the CDR3 is 12 residues. Germline lookup yields CDR1 MNHEY and CDR2 SMNVEV (reference sequence). The CDR3 nucleotides are TGTGCCAGCAGTTTTCCGGGACAAAAGCAGTTCTTC. It encodes CASSFPGQKQFF.

The chain carries TRBV10-2 and TRBJ2-3; perhaps TRBD1 as D (5 bases). V shed 6 bases and J shed 3 bases, with 16 bases lying between them. Germline V gives CDR1 WSHSY, CDR2 SAAADI. CDR3 size: 15 residues. CDR3 protein: CASRRGQEFTDTQYF. The DNA of the CDR3 is TGCGCCAGCAGGAGAGGACAAGAATTTACAGATACGCAGTATTTT.

In its sample, this clone was seen a few times. The chain links TRBV5-4 to TRBJ2-6; 11 bases are shared with TRBD1. The germline CDR1 and CDR2 sequences are SGHNT and YYREEE (reference sequence). Germline trimming cut 3 bases from V and 4 bases from J; bases unmatched to any gene: 9. The CDR3 runs 18 residues. This chain's CDR3 is CASSSWTGGGTGANVLTF. CDR3 DNA: TGTGCCAGCAGCTCCTGGACAGGGGGCGGTACAGGGGCCAACGTCCTGACTTTC.

The gene calls are TRBV30 and TRBJ1-2; D is uncertain. This CDR3 has 8 residues. V was clipped by 5 bases and J by 13 bases, with 8 bases between them. Germline V gene data show CDR1 as GTSNPN and CDR2 as SVGIG (reference sequence). The DNA of the CDR3 is TGTGCCTGGGAGGGAGGCACCTTC. Amino acid sequence: CAWEGGTF.

The V call is TRBV11-3, the J call TRBJ2-7; possibly TRBD1 for D (6 bases). Germline V gives CDR1 SGHNT, CDR2 YENEEA. The CDR3 has 13 residues. The V and J ends lost 4 bases and 3 bases respectively, with 10 bases between them. CDR3 sequence (DNA): TGTGCCAGCAGCTCAGGGGACGGCTACGAGCAGTACTTC. Protein product: CASSSGDGYEQYF.

V and J are TRBV2 and TRBJ1-4; D perhaps matches TRBD1 (5 bases). Trimming stripped 2 bases from V and 5 bases from J, with 9 bases between. Germline lookup yields CDR1 SNHLY and CDR2 FYNNEI. The CDR3 extends over 14 amino acids. The CDR3 nucleotides read TGTGCCAGCAGTGAAATCGACAGAAATGAAAAACTGTTTTTT. Translated, it gives CASSEIDRNEKLFF. The whole variable domain, remainder taken from reference TRBV2 and TRBJ1-4, is EPEVTQTPSHQVTQMGQEVILRCVPISNHLYFYWYRQILGQKVEFLVSFYNNEISEKSEIFDDQFSVERPDGSNFTLKIRSTKLEDSAMYFCASSEIDRNEKLFFGSGTQLSVL.

This rearrangement joins TRBV4-1 to TRBJ2-5; no firm D call. Per germline, CDR1 MGHRA and CDR2 YSYEKL. The CDR3 has 15 amino acids. Trimming stripped 0 bases from V and 4 bases from J, with 12 bases between. The CDR3 coding sequence is TGCGCCAGCAGCCAAGATCGCCGGTGGGCAGAGACCCAGTACTTC. Translating it yields CASSQDRRWAETQYF.

The gene calls are TRBV5-1 and TRBJ1-4; 9 bases align to TRBD1. The V gene's germline CDR1 is SGHRS and CDR2 YFSETQ. The junction had 2 bases not matched to a gene; V was cut back by 4 bases and J by 1 base. This CDR3 region has 15 residues. In DNA form, the CDR3 reads TGCGCCAGCAGCGAGGACAGGGGAACTAATGAAAAACTGTTTTTT. This gives the protein CASSEDRGTNEKLFF.